What follows are 8 T cell receptor beta chains derived from one specimen sequenced in a study of chronic HIV infection and antiretroviral therapy. Using its own MiXCR run on the 5' RACE reads, TCRdb lists one record per CDR3 protein. Here the sample spans 30,000 to 45,000 distinct CDR3 sequences, roughly 7.6% being singletons. The sequenced sample consisted of peripheral blood. These receptors came from an adult who had HIV and had not received antiretroviral therapy, or was an uninfected healthy control (not recorded which).

CDR3 coding DNA: TGTGCCAGCAGCTCTGGGGGAATGGAACTGAACTACACCTTC. Its protein is CASSSGGMELNYTF. V and J are TRBV7-9 and TRBJ1-2; a possible D gene is TRBD1 (5 bases). The germline CDR1 and CDR2 sequences are SEHNR and FQNEAQ (reference sequence). This CDR3 has 14 amino acids. V dropped 4 bases and J dropped 10 bases, with 19 bases sitting between them.

The chain carries TRBV29-1 and TRBJ2-1, with 12 bases fitting TRBD1. The germline V gene has CDR1 SQVTM and CDR2 ANQGSEA. CDR3 size: 14 residues. J gave up 8 bases and V 5 bases, and 7 bases lay outside the gene matches. The CDR3 reads CSVKEGTGGYEQFF. The CDR3 DNA sequence: TGCAGCGTTAAGGAGGGGACAGGGGGCTATGAGCAGTTCTTC.

In its sample, this clonotype was seen a few times. The chain couples TRBV28 to TRBJ2-3; the D gene is possibly TRBD2 (6 bases). Germline V gene sequence: CDR1 MDHEN, CDR2 SYDVKM. The germline V and J ends were trimmed by 2 bases and 1 base, with 13 bases remaining between them. CDR3 length equals 16 residues. The DNA for the CDR3 is TGTGCCAGCAGTTTACAAGGAGCGGGCCGCACAGATACGCAGTATTTT. It yields the protein CASSLQGAGRTDTQYF.

This clonotype was detected ten times or more. The CDR3 nucleotides read TGTGCCAGCAGCGCGACGCCCTCCTCCTCTGGGGCCAACGTCCTGACTTTC. Translating gives CASSATPSSSGANVLTF. The chain uses TRBV9 and TRBJ2-6; D remains unclear. This CDR3 is 17 amino acids long. V lost 3 bases and J 0 bases, leaving 13 bases between the germline ends. Germline loops: CDR1 SGDLS, CDR2 YYNGEE.

As concerns this clonotype: It may be a read error: a sequence one base away is much more abundant. Since the CDR3 does not end with the conserved phenylalanine or tryptophan, this likely comes from a read error. The chain uses TRBV28 and TRBJ2-1; a possible D gene is TRBD2 (5 bases). The CDR3 consists of 12 residues. V lost 10 bases and J lost 6, with 13 bases in between. Per germline, CDR1 MDHEN and CDR2 SYDVKM. The CDR3 protein is CATMEVLNEQFS. In DNA, the CDR3 is TGTGCCACCATGGAGGTTCTCAATGAGCAGTTCTCC.

Of note for this clonotype: A much bigger clone sits one base away, suggesting this may be a read error. The chain joins TRBV28 to TRBJ2-7; 12 positions match TRBD2. Per germline, CDR1 MDHEN and CDR2 SYDVKM. The CDR3 runs to 16 residues. Germline trimming cut 3 bases from V and 3 bases from J; bases unmatched to any gene: 6. CDR3 DNA sequence: TGTGCCAGCAGTTTTCTAGCGGGAGGGCCTATCTACGAGCAGTACTTC. It encodes CASSFLAGGPIYEQYF.

The chain is built from TRBV2 and TRBJ1-1, with 7 bases that match TRBD1. This CDR3 is built from 11 residues. Germline V gene sequence: CDR1 SNHLY, CDR2 FYNNEI. With V trimmed by 9 bases and J by 7 bases, 5 bases remained unmatched. The CDR3 loop reads CASLNRGEAFF. The CDR3 nucleotides are TGTGCCAGTCTAAACAGGGGTGAAGCTTTCTTT. The full variable domain, its missing parts supplied by reference TRBV2 and TRBJ1-1, is EPEVTQTPSHQVTQMGQEVILRCVPISNHLYFYWYRQILGQKVEFLVSFYNNEISEKSEIFDDQFSVERPDGSNFTLKIRSTKLEDSAMYFCASLNRGEAFFGQGTRLTVV.

This clonotype appeared many times. The rearrangement links TRBV4-1 to TRBJ2-3; D may be TRBD1 (5 bases). V was pared by 4 bases and J by 1 base, with 15 bases between. Germline V gives CDR1 MGHRA, CDR2 YSYEKL. CDR3 length: 16 amino acids. CDR3 bases: TGCGCCAGCAGCCCTAGTCAGGGTGTAGGCACAGATACGCAGTATTTT. This codes for CASSPSQGVGTDTQYF.